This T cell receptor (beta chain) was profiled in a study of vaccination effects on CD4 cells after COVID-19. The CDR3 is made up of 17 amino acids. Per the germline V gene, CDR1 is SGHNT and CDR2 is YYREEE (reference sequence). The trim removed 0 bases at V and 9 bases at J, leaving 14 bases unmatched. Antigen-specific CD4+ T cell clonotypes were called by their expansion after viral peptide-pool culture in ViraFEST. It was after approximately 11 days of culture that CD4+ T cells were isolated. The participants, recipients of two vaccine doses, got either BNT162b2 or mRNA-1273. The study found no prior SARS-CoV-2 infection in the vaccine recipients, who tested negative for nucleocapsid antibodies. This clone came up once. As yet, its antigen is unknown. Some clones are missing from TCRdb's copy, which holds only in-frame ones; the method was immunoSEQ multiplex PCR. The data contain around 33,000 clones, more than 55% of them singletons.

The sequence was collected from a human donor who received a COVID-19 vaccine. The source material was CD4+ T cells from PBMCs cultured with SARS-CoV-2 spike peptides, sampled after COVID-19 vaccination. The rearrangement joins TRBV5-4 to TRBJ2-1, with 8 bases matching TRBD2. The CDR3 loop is CASSLGRAGAGIGEQFF. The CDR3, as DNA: TGTGCCAGCAGCTTGGGACGAGCGGGAGCAGGTATTGGTGAGCAGTTCTTC. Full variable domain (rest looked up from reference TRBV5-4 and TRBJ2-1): ETGVTQSPTHLIKTRGQQVTLRCSSQSGHNTVSWYQQALGQGPQFIFQYYREEENGRGNFPPRFSGLQFPNYSSELNVNALELDDSALYLCASSLGRAGAGIGEQFFGPGTRLTVL.